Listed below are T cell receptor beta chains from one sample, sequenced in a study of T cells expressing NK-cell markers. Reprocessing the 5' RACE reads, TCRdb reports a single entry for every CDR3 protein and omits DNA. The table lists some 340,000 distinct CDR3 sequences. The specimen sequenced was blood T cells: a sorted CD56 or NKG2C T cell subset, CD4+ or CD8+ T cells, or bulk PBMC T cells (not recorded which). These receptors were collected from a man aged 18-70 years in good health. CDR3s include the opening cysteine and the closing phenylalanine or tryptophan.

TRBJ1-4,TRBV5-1,CASSLGDQMEKLFF
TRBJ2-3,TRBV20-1,CSAERGDSTDTQYF
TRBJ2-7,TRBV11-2,CASSPTNTYEQYF
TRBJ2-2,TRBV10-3,CAIRGQIGGELFF
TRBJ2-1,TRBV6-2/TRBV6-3,CASSYTRDRGKTNYNEQFF
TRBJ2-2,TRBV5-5,CASSFRLAGANTGELFF
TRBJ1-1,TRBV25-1,CASSNSKVNTEAFF
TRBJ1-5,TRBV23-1,CASSSGTGVPNNQPQHF
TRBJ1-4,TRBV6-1,CASSEARTVDSTNEKLFF
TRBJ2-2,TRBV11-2,CASTLVANTGELFF
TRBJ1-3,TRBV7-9,CASSFEDRVYTIYF
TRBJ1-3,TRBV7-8,CASRLSRVGGNTIYF
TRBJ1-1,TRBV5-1,CASRTTVSNTEAFF
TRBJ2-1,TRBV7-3,CASSPRASGIYNEQFF
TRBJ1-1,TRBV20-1,CSASPGGASTEAFF
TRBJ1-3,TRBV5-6,CASSLVGTGIGNTIYF
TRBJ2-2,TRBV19,CASQTGGTNTGELFF
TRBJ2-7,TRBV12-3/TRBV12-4,CASRGRGLGEQYF
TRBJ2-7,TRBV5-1,CASSPETGWGSEQYF
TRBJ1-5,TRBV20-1,CSARGTSQSQHF
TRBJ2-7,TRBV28,CASTLLWNSSYEQYF
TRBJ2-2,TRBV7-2,CASSPDRVAGELFF
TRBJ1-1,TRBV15,CATSTDSFNTEAFF
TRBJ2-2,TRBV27,CASSRTNAGELFF
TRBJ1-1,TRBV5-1,CASSQSLRGLKGTEAFF
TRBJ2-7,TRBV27,CASTLRGDSYEQYF
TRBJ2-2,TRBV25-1,CASSEYRGELFF
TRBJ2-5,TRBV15,CATSRDARLAGASQETQYF
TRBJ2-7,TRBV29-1,CSVAGRGRYEQYF
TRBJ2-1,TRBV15,CATSRFGQGANNEQFF
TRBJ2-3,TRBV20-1,CSASVAGGYSATQYF
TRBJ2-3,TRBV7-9,CASSLNFRTDTQYF
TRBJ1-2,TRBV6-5,CASSYLSLGDGYTF
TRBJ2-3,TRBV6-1,CASSPAGVRGPGTDTQYF
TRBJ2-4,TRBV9,CASSVAGGENIQYF
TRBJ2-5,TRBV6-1,CASSEGPTQYF
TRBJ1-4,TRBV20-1,CSARKGGAATNEKLFF